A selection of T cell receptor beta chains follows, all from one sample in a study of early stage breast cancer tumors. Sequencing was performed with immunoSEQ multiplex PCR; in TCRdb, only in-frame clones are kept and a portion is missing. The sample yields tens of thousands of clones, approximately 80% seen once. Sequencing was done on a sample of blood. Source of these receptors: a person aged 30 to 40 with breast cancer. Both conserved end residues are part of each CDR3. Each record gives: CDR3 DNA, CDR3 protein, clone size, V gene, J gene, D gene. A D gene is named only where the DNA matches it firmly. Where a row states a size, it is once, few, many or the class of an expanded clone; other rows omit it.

CDR3 DNA: TGTGCCAGCAGCCCCGCCGGGACAGCCGCCTACGAGCAGTACTTC; CDR3 protein: CASSPAGTAAYEQYF; clone size: -; V gene: TRBV9; J gene: TRBJ2-7; D gene: TRBD1
CDR3 DNA: TGTGCCAGCAGCTTATCGTTCCGGGACAGTCAGTACTTC; CDR3 protein: CASSLSFRDSQYF; clone size: few; V gene: TRBV7-2; J gene: TRBJ2-7; D gene: TRBD1
CDR3 DNA: TGTGCTAGTGATGGGGATAATAACTATGGCTACACCTTC; CDR3 protein: CASDGDNNYGYTF; clone size: -; V gene: TRBV12-5; J gene: TRBJ1-2; D gene: -
CDR3 DNA: TGTGCCAGTAGTACGGGAGGGCCTAACATTCAGTACTTC; CDR3 protein: CASSTGGPNIQYF; clone size: -; V gene: TRBV19; J gene: TRBJ2-4; D gene: TRBD2
CDR3 DNA: TGCAGCGTTGAAATCGTAGGGACTGCAGCCAAAAGGCTGTTTTTT; CDR3 protein: CSVEIVGTAAKRLFF; clone size: -; V gene: TRBV29-1; J gene: TRBJ1-4; D gene: -
CDR3 DNA: TGTGCCAGCAGCGTAGAATCGACGGGGCAAACTGAAGCTTTCTTT; CDR3 protein: CASSVESTGQTEAFF; clone size: -; V gene: TRBV9; J gene: TRBJ1-1; D gene: -
CDR3 DNA: TGCAGTGCTAGAGAAAATAATGAGCAGTTCTTC; CDR3 protein: CSARENNEQFF; clone size: -; V gene: TRBV20-1; J gene: TRBJ2-1; D gene: -
CDR3 DNA: TGTGCCAGCAGTTCGCTCTGGACTAGCGGGAGGGATGAGCAGTTCTTC; CDR3 protein: CASSSLWTSGRDEQFF; clone size: -; V gene: TRBV6-6; J gene: TRBJ2-1; D gene: TRBD2
CDR3 DNA: TGTGCCAGCAGTCCTAGCGGGGCCACCTACGAGCAGTACTTC; CDR3 protein: CASSPSGATYEQYF; clone size: -; V gene: TRBV28; J gene: TRBJ2-7; D gene: TRBD2
CDR3 DNA: TGCGCCAGCAGCTTGGCCCCCAGAACGAACACTGAAGCTTTCTTT; CDR3 protein: CASSLAPRTNTEAFF; clone size: -; V gene: TRBV5-1; J gene: TRBJ1-1; D gene: -
CDR3 DNA: TGTGCCAGCAGCTTACTAGCGGCATTCTCCTACGAGCAGTACTTC; CDR3 protein: CASSLLAAFSYEQYF; clone size: -; V gene: TRBV5-6; J gene: TRBJ2-7; D gene: TRBD2
CDR3 DNA: TGTGCCAGCAGTTCCTCCAGGGTTTACCCGGGTGGCTACACCTTC; CDR3 protein: CASSSSRVYPGGYTF; clone size: few; V gene: TRBV27; J gene: TRBJ1-2; D gene: -
CDR3 DNA: TGTGCCAGCAAGGACAGCTACGAGCAGTACTTT; CDR3 protein: CASKDSYEQYF; clone size: -; V gene: TRBV2; J gene: TRBJ2-7; D gene: -
CDR3 DNA: TGCGCCAGCAGCTTGGATATACTCGGAACTGAAGCTTTCTTT; CDR3 protein: CASSLDILGTEAFF; clone size: -; V gene: TRBV5-1; J gene: TRBJ1-1; D gene: -
CDR3 DNA: TGTGCCAGTAGTCGGCTAGCGGGAGCGGGCGGGGAGCTGTTTTTT; CDR3 protein: CASSRLAGAGGELFF; clone size: -; V gene: TRBV19; J gene: TRBJ2-2; D gene: TRBD2
CDR3 DNA: TGTGCCAGCAGCCCCGATGGGGGTCTGAACACCGGGGAGCTGTTTTTT; CDR3 protein: CASSPDGGLNTGELFF; clone size: -; V gene: TRBV5-8; J gene: TRBJ2-2; D gene: -
CDR3 DNA: TGTGCCAGCAGTTTCTCTTTCTCCGTCGGAGCGAACAGGGGACCATACACAGATACGCAGTATTTT; CDR3 protein: CASSFSFSVGANRGPYTDTQYF; clone size: -; V gene: TRBV27; J gene: TRBJ2-3; D gene: TRBD1
CDR3 DNA: TGTGCCAGCAGCCCGGGGGGGGGATTTACTGAAGCTTTCTTT; CDR3 protein: CASSPGGGFTEAFF; clone size: -; V gene: TRBV7-9; J gene: TRBJ1-1; D gene: -
CDR3 DNA: TGTGCCAGCAGCGTAGGAGCGGGAGTAGGGTTAAATGAGCAGTTCTTC; CDR3 protein: CASSVGAGVGLNEQFF; clone size: -; V gene: TRBV9; J gene: TRBJ2-1; D gene: TRBD2
CDR3 DNA: TGTGCCAGCAGCCGCCCCTCCCGGGGGGAAGATACGCAGTATTTT; CDR3 protein: CASSRPSRGEDTQYF; clone size: -; V gene: TRBV6-5; J gene: TRBJ2-3; D gene: TRBD2
CDR3 DNA: TGTGCCAGCCTAAGGGAGGGGCTCTTGGCTGGAAACACCATATATTTT; CDR3 protein: CASLREGLLAGNTIYF; clone size: -; V gene: TRBV7-9; J gene: TRBJ1-3; D gene: -
CDR3 DNA: TGCGCCAGCAGCTCGACAGGGGTCCACGAGCAGTACTTC; CDR3 protein: CASSSTGVHEQYF; clone size: -; V gene: TRBV5-1; J gene: TRBJ2-7; D gene: TRBD1
CDR3 DNA: TGTGCCAGCAGCCAAGATGGGACCGATGGGGGTCAGCCCCAGCATTTT; CDR3 protein: CASSQDGTDGGQPQHF; clone size: -; V gene: TRBV4-2; J gene: TRBJ1-5; D gene: -
CDR3 DNA: TGCAGTGCCCCCAGGGGGGAGACGCAGTATTTT; CDR3 protein: CSAPRGETQYF; clone size: few; V gene: TRBV20-1; J gene: TRBJ2-3; D gene: -
CDR3 DNA: TGTGCCAGCAGCTCTAAAGTGGACGGGGAGCTGTTTTTT; CDR3 protein: CASSSKVDGELFF; clone size: -; V gene: TRBV7-7; J gene: TRBJ2-2; D gene: -
CDR3 DNA: TGTGCCACCAGCAATGAAGGAACCGGCGAGCAGTACTTC; CDR3 protein: CATSNEGTGEQYF; clone size: -; V gene: TRBV15; J gene: TRBJ2-7; D gene: -
CDR3 DNA: TGTGCCATCAGTGAACCAGGGCGTCGAGAGACCCAGTACTTC; CDR3 protein: CAISEPGRRETQYF; clone size: -; V gene: TRBV10-3; J gene: TRBJ2-5; D gene: -
CDR3 DNA: TGTGCCAGCAGTTTCTCCCTGGGGAGCGGAGGCCGCTACGAGCAGTACTTC; CDR3 protein: CASSFSLGSGGRYEQYF; clone size: -; V gene: TRBV27; J gene: TRBJ2-7; D gene: -
CDR3 DNA: TGTGCCAGCAGCTTAGTTTCCGTCCAGCAGGGCTACTCCTACGAGCAGTACTTC; CDR3 protein: CASSLVSVQQGYSYEQYF; clone size: -; V gene: TRBV7-6; J gene: TRBJ2-7; D gene: -
CDR3 DNA: TGTGCCTGGACAGGGTCCCTCAATCAGCCCCAGCATTTT; CDR3 protein: CAWTGSLNQPQHF; clone size: -; V gene: TRBV30; J gene: TRBJ1-5; D gene: -
CDR3 DNA: TGCGCCAGCAGCTTGATAGGGGACGGATCTTCGGTTGCTTTCTTT; CDR3 protein: CASSLIGDGSSVAFF; clone size: -; V gene: TRBV5-1; J gene: TRBJ1-1; D gene: -
CDR3 DNA: TGTGCCTGGAATGCTTTAGGCCCGAGGGGGGAGACCCAGTACTTC; CDR3 protein: CAWNALGPRGETQYF; clone size: -; V gene: TRBV30; J gene: TRBJ2-5; D gene: -
CDR3 DNA: TGTGCCAGCAGCGTCGGGACAGGAGCCTACGAGCAGTACTTC; CDR3 protein: CASSVGTGAYEQYF; clone size: few; V gene: TRBV9; J gene: TRBJ2-7; D gene: TRBD1
CDR3 DNA: TGTGCCAGCAGCTTAGCGGTTCGGCTGCGGGGGGTCTACAATGAGCAGTTCTTC; CDR3 protein: CASSLAVRLRGVYNEQFF; clone size: -; V gene: TRBV7-2; J gene: TRBJ2-1; D gene: TRBD2
CDR3 DNA: TGTGCCTGGAGTTGGGGCAGGGGGTTCGAGCAGTACTTC; CDR3 protein: CAWSWGRGFEQYF; clone size: few; V gene: TRBV30; J gene: TRBJ2-7; D gene: TRBD1
CDR3 DNA: TGCAGCGTGGTTCGGACAGGGGTCTACGAGCAGTACTTC; CDR3 protein: CSVVRTGVYEQYF; clone size: -; V gene: TRBV29-1; J gene: TRBJ2-7; D gene: TRBD1
CDR3 DNA: TGCAGCGTTGTACACGAATACTCTGGAAACACCATATATTTT; CDR3 protein: CSVVHEYSGNTIYF; clone size: -; V gene: TRBV29-1; J gene: TRBJ1-3; D gene: -
CDR3 DNA: TGTGCCAGCTCACCAAGACGGGAGAGGGGAGATACGCAGTATTTT; CDR3 protein: CASSPRRERGDTQYF; clone size: -; V gene: TRBV18; J gene: TRBJ2-3; D gene: -
CDR3 DNA: TGTGCTAGTGGTATAGACCCGCCCAATGAGCAGTTCTTC; CDR3 protein: CASGIDPPNEQFF; clone size: -; V gene: TRBV12-5; J gene: TRBJ2-1; D gene: -
CDR3 DNA: TGTGCCAGCAGCTTCCACAGTCTAGACACTGAAGCTTTCTTT; CDR3 protein: CASSFHSLDTEAFF; clone size: -; V gene: TRBV7-9; J gene: TRBJ1-1; D gene: -
CDR3 DNA: TGCGCCTCTTCATATGACGGGGGGGCGACAGGAAACACCATATATTTT; CDR3 protein: CASSYDGGATGNTIYF; clone size: -; V gene: TRBV5-1; J gene: TRBJ1-3; D gene: -
CDR3 DNA: TGCGCCAGCAGCTTATTACAGGGGGAAGGCGCCTACGAGCAGTACTTC; CDR3 protein: CASSLLQGEGAYEQYF; clone size: -; V gene: TRBV5-1; J gene: TRBJ2-7; D gene: TRBD1
CDR3 DNA: TGTGCCAGCAGTTCCTTGAAAGGCGTCTATGGCTACACCTTC; CDR3 protein: CASSSLKGVYGYTF; clone size: -; V gene: TRBV6-5; J gene: TRBJ1-2; D gene: -
CDR3 DNA: TGTGCCAGCAGCCTCGACAGGGGTATAGGTGAAGCTTTCTTT; CDR3 protein: CASSLDRGIGEAFF; clone size: -; V gene: TRBV6-6; J gene: TRBJ1-1; D gene: TRBD1
CDR3 DNA: TGTGCCAGCAGAGCGGGAGTGGCAGATACGCAGTATTTT; CDR3 protein: CASRAGVADTQYF; clone size: -; V gene: TRBV7-2; J gene: TRBJ2-3; D gene: TRBD2
CDR3 DNA: TGCGCCAGCAGCCATCGGGAGAAGGGCAATGAGCAGTTCTTC; CDR3 protein: CASSHREKGNEQFF; clone size: -; V gene: TRBV4-1; J gene: TRBJ2-1; D gene: -
CDR3 DNA: TGTGCCAGCAGCTGGGGACCCAGCAACCCAGATACGCAGTATTTT; CDR3 protein: CASSWGPSNPDTQYF; clone size: -; V gene: TRBV5-4; J gene: TRBJ2-3; D gene: -
CDR3 DNA: TGTGCCAGCAGTCGGGGCTCGGACACTGAAGCTTTCTTT; CDR3 protein: CASSRGSDTEAFF; clone size: -; V gene: TRBV6-5; J gene: TRBJ1-1; D gene: -
CDR3 DNA: TGTGCCAGCAGCCAGGAGACTAGCTGGGATACGCAGTATTTT; CDR3 protein: CASSQETSWDTQYF; clone size: -; V gene: TRBV14; J gene: TRBJ2-3; D gene: TRBD2
CDR3 DNA: TGTGCCAGCAGCTTAGTATCTGGGGTAACGGTTAACTATGGCTACACCTTC; CDR3 protein: CASSLVSGVTVNYGYTF; clone size: -; V gene: TRBV7-2; J gene: TRBJ1-2; D gene: -
CDR3 DNA: TGTGCCAGTATTCTACAGGGGGCCGGGGAGCTGTTTTTT; CDR3 protein: CASILQGAGELFF; clone size: -; V gene: TRBV19; J gene: TRBJ2-2; D gene: TRBD1
CDR3 DNA: TGTGCCAGCAGCCCCGGGAGGGTCGGATATGGCTACACCTTC; CDR3 protein: CASSPGRVGYGYTF; clone size: -; V gene: TRBV7-3; J gene: TRBJ1-2; D gene: -
CDR3 DNA: TGTGCCAGCAGTTTCCGGCGGGAGTCGGACAATGAGCAGTTCTTC; CDR3 protein: CASSFRRESDNEQFF; clone size: -; V gene: TRBV27; J gene: TRBJ2-1; D gene: TRBD2
CDR3 DNA: TGTGCCAGCAGCCCAGCAGGAAGCGGGCGGTACAATGAGCAGTTCTTC; CDR3 protein: CASSPAGSGRYNEQFF; clone size: -; V gene: TRBV7-3; J gene: TRBJ2-1; D gene: -
CDR3 DNA: TGTGCCAGCAGGAGGGCGGGGTACAATGAGCAGTTCTTC; CDR3 protein: CASRRAGYNEQFF; clone size: -; V gene: TRBV5-6; J gene: TRBJ2-1; D gene: -